Sequencing of this T cell receptor (beta chain) was carried out in a study of identical twins. A word on this clonotype: The antigen remains unidentified.

Points from the study as a whole: Twin-shared out-of-frame alpha sequences were enriched for low generation probability.

Through template switching, a universal primer site was introduced, and the cDNA contained unique molecular identifiers. TCRdb independently ran MiXCR on the 5' RACE reads; one entry per CDR3 protein. The sample holds 400,000 to 550,000 distinct CDR3 sequences; roughly an eighth are singletons and the top ten take about 1%. CDR3 length: 13 residues. Germline-derived CDR1 and CDR2 are SGHDN and FVKESK. V shed 4 bases and J shed 9 bases, with 13 bases lying between them. These data were also filed under a second study, of yellow fever vaccine responses in identical twins. From that paper: Vaccine T cell responses of twins reportedly seemed partly convergent and partly personalized.

This receptor was taken from a woman aged 18-35 years in good health. V gene TRBV14 combines with J gene TRBJ2-1; D gene unclear. Input material: CD4+ T cells sorted from blood. CDR3 DNA sequence: TGTGCCAGCAGCCCCTTATCGGCTGGTGAGCAGTTCTTC. It translates to CASSPLSAGEQFF.